This TCR beta chain was sequenced in a study of blood T cell repertoires in COVID-19. Trimming took off 0 bases at V and 0 bases at J, with 9 bases between the two ends. The germline gives CDR1 LGHDT, CDR2 YNNKEL (reference sequence). The CDR3 runs 17 residues. Sequencing used immunoSEQ multiplex PCR; TCRdb keeps in-frame clones, though not all of them. The table shows 250,000 to 350,000 clones, with just over 85% occurring only once. Sample: PBMCs or T cells enriched from blood (not recorded which). The chain has TRBV3-1 (or the pseudogene TRBV3-2) and TRBJ1-6; no clear D gene. The clonotype comes from a woman younger than 30 who had recovered from COVID-19. CDR3 in amino acids: CASSQERWSSYNSPLHF. For the CDR3, the DNA is TGTGCCAGCAGCCAAGAACGGTGGAGCTCCTATAATTCACCCCTCCACTTT.